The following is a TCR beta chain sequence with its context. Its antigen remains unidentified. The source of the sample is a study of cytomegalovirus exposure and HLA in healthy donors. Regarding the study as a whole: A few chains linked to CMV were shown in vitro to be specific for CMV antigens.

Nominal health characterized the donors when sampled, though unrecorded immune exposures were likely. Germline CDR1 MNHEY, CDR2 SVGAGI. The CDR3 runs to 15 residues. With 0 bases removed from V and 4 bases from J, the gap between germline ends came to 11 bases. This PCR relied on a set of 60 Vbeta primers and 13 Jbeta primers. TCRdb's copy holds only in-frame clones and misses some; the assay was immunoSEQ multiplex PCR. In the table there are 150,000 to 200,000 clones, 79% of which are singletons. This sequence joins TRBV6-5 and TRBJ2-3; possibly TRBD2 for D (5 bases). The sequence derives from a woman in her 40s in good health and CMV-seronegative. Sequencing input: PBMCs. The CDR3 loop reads CASSYSTLAADTQYF. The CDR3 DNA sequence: TGTGCCAGCAGTTACTCGACCCTAGCAGCAGATACGCAGTATTTT.